This is a list of T cell receptor beta chains from one sample in a study of blood T cell repertoires in COVID-19. Assay used: immunoSEQ multiplex PCR; TCRdb lists only in-frame clones, some missing. The sample includes fewer than 250,000 clones, roughly 90% of them seen just once. The sample comprised PBMCs or T cells enriched from blood (not recorded which). The receptors come from a young woman who had recovered from COVID-19. Both conserved end residues are part of each CDR3. D genes are given only for firm matches. The size entry is marked missing in some rows and otherwise reads once, few, many or a size class.

V,D,J,size,DNA,CDR3
TRBV27,-,TRBJ2-7,-,TGTGCCAGCATCCCCCAGGGGGGCTACGAGCAGTACTTC,CASIPQGGYEQYF
TRBV5-1,-,TRBJ2-2,-,TGCGCCAGCAGCTCCCCCCTCCAGGGGTCCGGGGAGCTGTTTTTT,CASSSPLQGSGELFF
TRBV28,-,TRBJ1-4,once,TGTGCCAGCAGGTTTATAGGGGGGGACCTTAATGAAAAACTGTTTTTT,CASRFIGGDLNEKLFF
TRBV3-1/TRBV3-2,-,TRBJ1-4,-,TGTGCCAGCAGCCAGCTGGGCTCTAATGAAAAACTGTTTTTT,CASSQLGSNEKLFF
TRBV2,TRBD1,TRBJ1-2,-,TGTGCCAGCAGTGAAAAAGGGGGCGCGGATGGCTACACCTTC,CASSEKGGADGYTF
TRBV11-2,TRBD1,TRBJ1-5,-,TGTGCCAGCAGCTCTATAGTCGGGACAGGTAATCAGCCCCAGCATTTT,CASSSIVGTGNQPQHF
TRBV12-3/TRBV12-4,-,TRBJ1-2,-,TGTGCCAGCAGTTTACGGTGGAGCGACTACACCTTC,CASSLRWSDYTF
TRBV3-1/TRBV3-2,-,TRBJ2-1,-,TGTGCCAGCACCCAAGGCGGGGAATCCTACAATGAGCAGTTCTTC,CASTQGGESYNEQFF
TRBV25-1,TRBD1,TRBJ1-1,-,TGTGCCAGCAGCGTAGGGACAGGGGCCTCCTCGAAGGGTGAAGCTTTCTTT,CASSVGTGASSKGEAFF
TRBV5-1,TRBD1,TRBJ1-2,-,TGCGCCAGCAGCTTGGGGACAGGGTCCTATGGCTACACCTTC,CASSLGTGSYGYTF
TRBV30,TRBD1,TRBJ2-7,-,TGTGCCTGGTCCCGGGACAGGGGAGGGGAGCAGTACTTC,CAWSRDRGGEQYF
TRBV7-2,-,TRBJ2-1,-,TGTGCCAGCAGCTTAGGGGTGGCGGAGACCAATGAGCAGTTCTTC,CASSLGVAETNEQFF
TRBV2,-,TRBJ1-1,-,TGTGCCAGCAGGGAACAGGGCGGTCAGAACACTGAAGCTTTCTTT,CASREQGGQNTEAFF
TRBV10-2,-,TRBJ2-4,-,TGCGCCAGCAGGGACAGATTAGCCAAAAACATTCAGTACTTC,CASRDRLAKNIQYF
TRBV2,TRBD1,TRBJ2-2,-,TGTGCCAGCAAGGGACAGGCGAACACCGGGGAGCTGTTTTTT,CASKGQANTGELFF
TRBV9,-,TRBJ1-6,-,TGTGCCAGCAGCCACAGGAGCTCCTATAATTCACCCCTCCACTTT,CASSHRSSYNSPLHF
TRBV7-8,TRBD1,TRBJ2-2,-,TGTGCCAGCAGCCTCCGGTCCGGGACAGCGAACACCGGGGAGCTGTTTTTT,CASSLRSGTANTGELFF
TRBV27,-,TRBJ2-7,-,TGTGCCAGCAGTTTGCCAGGACAATCTTCCGAGCAGTACTTC,CASSLPGQSSEQYF
TRBV4-1,-,TRBJ2-7,-,TGCGCCAGCAGCTATCCGGGACAAAAGGAGCAGTACTTC,CASSYPGQKEQYF
TRBV2,TRBD1,TRBJ1-5,-,TGTGCCAGCAACGGACAGGGACTTGGCAATCAGCCCCAGCATTTT,CASNGQGLGNQPQHF
TRBV6-5,-,TRBJ2-7,-,TGTGCCAGCGGGGCGTCCCCCCAGTACTTC,CASGASPQYF
TRBV19,TRBD1,TRBJ1-3,-,TGTGCCAGTAGCACCGGAGGGACAGAGACTGGAAACACCATATATTTT,CASSTGGTETGNTIYF
TRBV7-6,TRBD1,TRBJ1-5,-,TGTGCCAGCAGCCAGAGCCCGGGACAGGGTAGTCAGCCCCAGCATTTT,CASSQSPGQGSQPQHF
TRBV27,-,TRBJ1-2,-,TGTGCCAGCAGTATGCAGGGGTACTATGGCTACACCTTC,CASSMQGYYGYTF
TRBV4-1,-,TRBJ1-1,-,TGCGCCAGCAGCCAAGCTGCAGACAGGGAAGCTTTCTTT,CASSQAADREAFF
TRBV10-3,TRBD1,TRBJ2-1,-,TGTGCCATCAGGGGGACAGGGGAGGCCAATGAGCAGTTCTTC,CAIRGTGEANEQFF
TRBV10-3,TRBD2,TRBJ2-1,-,TGTGCCATCAGTGAGCTAGGAAGCGGGGGGGCAGGTGAGCAGTTCTTC,CAISELGSGGAGEQFF
TRBV11-2,TRBD1,TRBJ1-1,-,TGTGCCAGCAGCCTTCCAGGACAGGGGAACACTGAAGCTTTCTTT,CASSLPGQGNTEAFF
TRBV4-2,TRBD1,TRBJ1-2,many,TGTGCCAGCAGCCAAGCCCGACAGGGCGCGAGCTATGGCTACACCTTC,CASSQARQGASYGYTF
TRBV12-5,-,TRBJ1-2,-,TGTGCTAGTGGAGACAGCACGAGTTATGGCTACACCTTC,CASGDSTSYGYTF
TRBV13,-,TRBJ2-7,-,TGTGCCAGCAGCCGCACAGGGTCAGGTTTCAACGAGCAGTACTTC,CASSRTGSGFNEQYF